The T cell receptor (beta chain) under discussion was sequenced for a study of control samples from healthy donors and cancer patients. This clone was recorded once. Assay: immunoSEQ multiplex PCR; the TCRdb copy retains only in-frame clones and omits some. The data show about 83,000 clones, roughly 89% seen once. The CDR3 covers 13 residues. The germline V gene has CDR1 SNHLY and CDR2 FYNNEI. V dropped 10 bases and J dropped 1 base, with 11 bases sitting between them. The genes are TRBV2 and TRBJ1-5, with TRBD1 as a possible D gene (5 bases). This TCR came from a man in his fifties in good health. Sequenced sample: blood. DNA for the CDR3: TGTGCCACCCAGGGTGAGAGCAATCAGCCCCAGCATTTT. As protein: CATQGESNQPQHF.